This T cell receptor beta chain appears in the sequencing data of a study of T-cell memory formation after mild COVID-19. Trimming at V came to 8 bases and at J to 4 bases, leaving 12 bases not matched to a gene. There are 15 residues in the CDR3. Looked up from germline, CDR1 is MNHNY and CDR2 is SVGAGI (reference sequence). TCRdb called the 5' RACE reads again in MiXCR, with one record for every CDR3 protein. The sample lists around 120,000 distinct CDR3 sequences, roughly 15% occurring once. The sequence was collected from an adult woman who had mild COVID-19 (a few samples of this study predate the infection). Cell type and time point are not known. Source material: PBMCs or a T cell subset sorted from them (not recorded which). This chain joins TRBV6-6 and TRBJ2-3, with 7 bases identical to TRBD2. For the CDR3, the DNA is TGTGCCAGCGGAAGGGGAGGGTACAGTGCAGATACGCAGTATTTT. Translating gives CASGRGGYSADTQYF.